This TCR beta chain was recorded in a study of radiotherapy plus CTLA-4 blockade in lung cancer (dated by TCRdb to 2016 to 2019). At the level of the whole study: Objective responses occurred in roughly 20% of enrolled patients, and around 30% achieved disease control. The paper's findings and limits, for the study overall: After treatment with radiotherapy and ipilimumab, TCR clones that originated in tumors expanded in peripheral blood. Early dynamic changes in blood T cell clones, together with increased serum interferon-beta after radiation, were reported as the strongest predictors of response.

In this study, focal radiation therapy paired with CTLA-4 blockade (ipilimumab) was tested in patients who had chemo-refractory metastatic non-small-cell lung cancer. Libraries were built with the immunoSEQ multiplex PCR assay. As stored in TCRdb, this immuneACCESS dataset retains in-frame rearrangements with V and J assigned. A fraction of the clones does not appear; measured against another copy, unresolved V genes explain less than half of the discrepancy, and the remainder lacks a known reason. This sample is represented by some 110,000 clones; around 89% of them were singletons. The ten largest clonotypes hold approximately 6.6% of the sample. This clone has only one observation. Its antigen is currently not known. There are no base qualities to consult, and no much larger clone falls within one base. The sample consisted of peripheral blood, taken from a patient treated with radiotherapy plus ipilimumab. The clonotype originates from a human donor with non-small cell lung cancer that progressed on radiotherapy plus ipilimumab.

The bases read TGCGCCAGCAGCTTGGGAGGGACTAGCGGCCAAGAGACCCAGTACTTC. Translated, it gives CASSLGGTSGQETQYF. Recombination connected TRBV5-1 to TRBJ2-5, and 11 bases in between align with TRBD2. Relative to germline, V is missing 0 bases and J is missing 1 base, with 2 bases of the junction outside any gene match. Its CDR3 holds 16 amino acids, cysteine through phenylalanine. The DNA shown is the 48-base CDR3, in frame from base 1. Sequences SGHRS (CDR1) and YFSETQ (CDR2) are obtained from the germline V gene.